Included here is one T cell receptor (beta chain) sequence, with context. The antigen is undetermined. The germline gene is not matched at one end of the junction; a read error may be the cause. These data are taken from a study of T cell responses to AZD1222 COVID-19 vaccine. The germline gives CDR1 SGHNT, CDR2 YYREEE (reference sequence). This CDR3 is 13 amino acids long. General observations from the study: Baseline testing showed seropositivity in only 6 or 7 AZD1222 recipients. Without day 14 samples, only post-peak T cell repertoires were studied.

The assay was immunoSEQ multiplex PCR, and TCRdb's table has in-frame clones only and misses some. Among about 210,000 clones listed, roughly 94% were seen once. This sequence was found in an adult who received the MenACWY meningococcal vaccine as a control. V usage is TRBV5-4 and J usage is TRBJ2-1, with D perhaps matching TRBD1 or TRBD2 (5 bases each). The specimen was peripheral blood, collected 28 days after the second dose of the MenACWY control vaccine. DNA for the CDR3: TGTGCCGGCAGTCCAACCCAGGGAGATGAGCAGTTCTTC. This gives the protein CAGSPTQGDEQFF.